A selection of T cell receptor beta chains follows, all from one sample in a study of post-analysis software for immune sequencing data. In TCRdb, the PCR reads were re-called with MiXCR into one record per CDR3 protein. The repertoire holds hundreds of thousands of distinct CDR3 sequences, with 39% as singletons. Sequenced sample: blood. The receptors shown here come from a girl aged 2 to 9 with multiple sclerosis. Both conserved end residues are part of each CDR3. D genes are given only for firm matches. Expanded clones are given a class, and other clones once, few, many or no size at all.

d_gene: TRBD1; abundance: .; j_gene: TRBJ2-1; v_gene: TRBV27; CDR3aa: CASSPRTGGTYNEQFF; CDR3nt: TGTGCCAGCAGTCCACGGACAGGGGGGACCTACAATGAGCAGTTCTTC
d_gene: TRBD2; abundance: .; j_gene: TRBJ2-5; v_gene: TRBV9; CDR3aa: CASSVGLEETQYF; CDR3nt: TGTGCCAGCAGCGTGGGACTAGAAGAGACCCAGTACTTC
d_gene: .; abundance: few; j_gene: TRBJ2-7; v_gene: TRBV27; CDR3aa: CASSLKGLQYEQYF; CDR3nt: TGTGCCAGCAGTTTAAAGGGACTGCAATACGAGCAGTACTTC
d_gene: TRBD1; abundance: .; j_gene: TRBJ2-1; v_gene: TRBV24-1; CDR3aa: CATSEWTGGGNEQFF; CDR3nt: TGTGCCACCAGTGAGTGGACAGGGGGCGGCAATGAGCAGTTCTTC
d_gene: .; abundance: .; j_gene: TRBJ1-5; v_gene: TRBV7-9; CDR3aa: CASSLGSVVPNQPQHF; CDR3nt: TGTGCCAGCAGCTTAGGGAGCGTAGTCCCCAATCAGCCCCAGCATTTT
d_gene: TRBD2; abundance: few; j_gene: TRBJ2-5; v_gene: TRBV4-1; CDR3aa: CASSQDSRRLERGETQYF; CDR3nt: TGCGCCAGCAGCCAAGACTCTAGGCGGCTCGAGCGGGGTGAGACCCAGTACTTC
d_gene: TRBD2; abundance: few; j_gene: TRBJ2-7; v_gene: TRBV12-3/TRBV12-4; CDR3aa: CASSRGAGVDEQYF; CDR3nt: TGTGCCAGCAGCCGGGGCGCGGGAGTGGACGAGCAGTACTTC
d_gene: .; abundance: few; j_gene: TRBJ2-6; v_gene: TRBV7-3; CDR3aa: CASSSMGPKDKSSGANVLTF; CDR3nt: TGTGCCAGCAGCTCTATGGGACCTAAAGATAAGAGCTCTGGGGCCAACGTCCTGACTTTC
d_gene: TRBD2; abundance: few; j_gene: TRBJ2-7; v_gene: TRBV12-3/TRBV12-4; CDR3aa: CASSFSLAGNYEQYF; CDR3nt: TGTGCCAGCAGTTTTTCCCTAGCGGGGAACTACGAGCAGTACTTC
d_gene: .; abundance: .; j_gene: TRBJ2-7; v_gene: TRBV27; CDR3aa: CASSWGIGGEQYF; CDR3nt: TGTGCCAGCAGTTGGGGGATCGGAGGCGAGCAGTACTTC
d_gene: TRBD1; abundance: .; j_gene: TRBJ1-5; v_gene: TRBV20-1; CDR3aa: CSARDHDRERQPQHF; CDR3nt: TGCAGTGCTAGAGATCATGACAGGGAAAGACAGCCCCAGCATTTT
d_gene: TRBD2; abundance: once; j_gene: TRBJ2-1; v_gene: TRBV28; CDR3aa: CASSFRWASGGANEQFF; CDR3nt: TGTGCCAGCAGTTTCCGCTGGGCTAGCGGGGGGGCGAATGAGCAGTTCTTC
d_gene: TRBD2; abundance: once; j_gene: TRBJ2-1; v_gene: TRBV20-1; CDR3aa: CSANTGTSGIRNEQFF; CDR3nt: TGCAGTGCGAACACCGGGACTAGCGGGATAAGGAATGAGCAGTTCTTC
d_gene: TRBD2; abundance: .; j_gene: TRBJ2-5; v_gene: TRBV5-1; CDR3aa: CASTPWGSGVQEQYF; CDR3nt: TGCGCCAGCACCCCGTGGGGTAGCGGGGTACAAGAGCAGTACTTC
d_gene: TRBD2; abundance: few; j_gene: TRBJ2-5; v_gene: TRBV7-2; CDR3aa: CASSLTSGETQYF; CDR3nt: TGTGCCAGCAGCTTAACTAGCGGAGAGACCCAGTACTTC
d_gene: TRBD2; abundance: .; j_gene: TRBJ2-3; v_gene: TRBV20-1; CDR3aa: CSAVELAANTDTQYF; CDR3nt: TGCAGTGCCGTAGAACTAGCGGCCAACACAGATACGCAGTATTTT
d_gene: TRBD2; abundance: .; j_gene: TRBJ2-4; v_gene: TRBV29-1; CDR3aa: CSAAGGAKNIQYF; CDR3nt: TGCAGCGCTGCGGGGGGAGCCAAAAACATTCAGTACTTC
d_gene: .; abundance: once; j_gene: TRBJ1-2; v_gene: TRBV20-1; CDR3aa: CSARAEGIADGYTF; CDR3nt: TGCAGTGCTAGAGCGGAGGGTATAGCAGATGGCTACACCTTC
d_gene: TRBD2; abundance: few; j_gene: TRBJ2-1; v_gene: TRBV4-1; CDR3aa: CASSRPTSGGREQFF; CDR3nt: TGCGCCAGCAGCCGCCCGACTAGCGGGGGACGTGAGCAGTTCTTC
d_gene: .; abundance: few; j_gene: TRBJ2-7; v_gene: TRBV18; CDR3aa: CASSPSQGVSYEQYF; CDR3nt: TGTGCCAGCTCACCATCCCAGGGTGTTTCCTACGAGCAGTACTTC
d_gene: .; abundance: .; j_gene: TRBJ2-7; v_gene: TRBV6-5; CDR3aa: CASSYQTLTYEQYF; CDR3nt: TGTGCCAGCAGTTACCAGACCCTTACCTACGAGCAGTACTTC
d_gene: TRBD2; abundance: few; j_gene: TRBJ2-1; v_gene: TRBV6-6; CDR3aa: CASRSITSGGDNEQFF; CDR3nt: TGTGCCAGCAGGTCGATTACTAGCGGGGGGGACAATGAGCAGTTCTTC
d_gene: .; abundance: .; j_gene: TRBJ1-2; v_gene: TRBV3-1; CDR3aa: CASSQGVNYGYTF; CDR3nt: TGTGCCAGCAGCCAGGGGGTTAACTATGGCTACACCTTC
d_gene: .; abundance: few; j_gene: TRBJ2-1; v_gene: TRBV29-1; CDR3aa: CSVEPGGAGNEQFF; CDR3nt: TGCAGCGTTGAACCCGGGGGCGCTGGGAATGAGCAGTTCTTC
d_gene: .; abundance: .; j_gene: TRBJ2-2; v_gene: TRBV4-2; CDR3aa: CASSQGKSEANTGELFF; CDR3nt: TGTGCCAGCAGCCAAGGCAAGAGTGAGGCGAACACCGGGGAGCTGTTTTTT
d_gene: .; abundance: few; j_gene: TRBJ1-1; v_gene: TRBV3-1; CDR3aa: CASSQGGAYTEAFF; CDR3nt: TGTGCCAGCAGCCAAGGGGGGGCGTACACTGAAGCTTTCTTT
d_gene: TRBD1; abundance: .; j_gene: TRBJ1-2; v_gene: TRBV28; CDR3aa: CASSLAPTGNYGYTF; CDR3nt: TGTGCCAGCAGTTTAGCCCCGACAGGGAACTATGGCTACACCTTC
d_gene: TRBD2; abundance: .; j_gene: TRBJ2-5; v_gene: TRBV7-3; CDR3aa: CASSGSGSPNQETQYF; CDR3nt: TGTGCCAGCAGTGGTAGCGGGAGTCCCAACCAAGAGACCCAGTACTTC
d_gene: .; abundance: .; j_gene: TRBJ1-5; v_gene: TRBV5-8; CDR3aa: CASSSADGDDQPQHF; CDR3nt: TGTGCCAGCAGCTCCGCGGACGGAGATGATCAGCCCCAGCATTTT
d_gene: TRBD1; abundance: .; j_gene: TRBJ2-7; v_gene: TRBV7-9; CDR3aa: CASSPASGQATYEQYF; CDR3nt: TGTGCCAGCAGCCCGGCATCGGGACAGGCAACCTACGAGCAGTACTTC
d_gene: .; abundance: .; j_gene: TRBJ2-7; v_gene: TRBV28; CDR3aa: CASSLRMRVPRSYEQYF; CDR3nt: TGTGCCAGCAGCTTAAGGATGCGTGTCCCCCGGTCCTACGAGCAGTACTTC
d_gene: TRBD1; abundance: .; j_gene: TRBJ1-5; v_gene: TRBV20-1; CDR3aa: CSARSLDRGRRQPQHF; CDR3nt: TGCAGTGCTAGAAGCTTGGACAGGGGTAGACGCCAGCCCCAGCATTTT
d_gene: .; abundance: .; j_gene: TRBJ2-5; v_gene: TRBV5-1; CDR3aa: CASKYSINGETQYF; CDR3nt: TGCGCCAGCAAATACTCAATAAATGGGGAGACCCAGTACTTC
d_gene: .; abundance: once; j_gene: TRBJ2-7; v_gene: TRBV12-3/TRBV12-4; CDR3aa: CASSSGRAPDEQYF; CDR3nt: TGTGCCAGCAGTTCGGGTAGGGCCCCGGACGAGCAGTACTTC